This T cell receptor beta chain derives from a study of blood T cell repertoires in COVID-19 (dated by TCRdb to the early 2020s). In the study overall: Collaborator samples came from the United States, Italy and Spain and covered acute and convalescent phases of COVID-19. A freely available public database, intended as a resource for researchers studying the immune response to SARS-CoV-2, is where the repertoires were released. Where available, HLA class I and class II types were obtained from metadata supplied by the sample provider rather than from assay-based typing. Deeply sampled blood TCRbeta repertoires from subjects exposed to, actively infected with, or recovered from COVID-19 were included in the dataset. The material from the prospective study consisted of cDNA or gDNA derived from T cells, B-cell-depleted T cells, or PBMCs. The sample metadata nearly always contained a de-identified subject ID, COVID-19 status, age in years and sex. The samples were drawn from two sources: the first 160 participants of the ongoing ImmuneRACE study, and over 950 subjects contributed by 6 global collaborators.

Study-wide conclusions, independent of this receptor: Clinical and demographic metadata were provided uncurated, with the amount varying by source and participant.

Details on this clone: No cognate antigen has been identified for it. Qualities for individual bases were not recorded, and no much larger clone is one base off.

In Seattle, one collaborating source enrolled patients while the infection was active and tracked those patients longitudinally over the course of disease. Whole blood was collected in K2EDTA tubes by collaborating institutions according to the institutions' own protocols. For TCRbeta analysis, collaborators shipped samples as frozen whole blood, isolated PBMCs, or DNA extracted from either of those sample types. The germline V gene (reference sequence) provides CDR1 LNHDA and CDR2 SQIVND. Trimming removed 5 bases from V and 2 bases from J; the gene matches leave 2 bases unexplained. Spanning cysteine to phenylalanine, the CDR3 consists of 14 amino acids. The CDR3 DNA has 42 bases and is translated from base 1. TCRbeta CDR3 regions were amplified from genomic DNA by means of the immunoSEQ Assay, a bias-controlled multiplex PCR. The original pipeline was this. Nucleated cell counts per sample were estimated from amplification of reference gene primers within the assay. To quantify the absolute abundance of each unique TCRbeta CDR3 rearrangement, sequence reads were collapsed and filtered. Productive Simpson clonality was computed per sample as the square root of Simpson's diversity index over productive rearrangements. In TCRdb, the immuneACCESS table is reduced to in-frame sequences with V and J assigned. These tables do not hold every clone; where another copy was compared, an unresolved V gene accounts for under half, and the others remain unexplained. V and J calls and clone size follow that table, whereas D and trimming were derived from the DNA. Within this sample are around 100,000 clones, with just under 95% of them counted one time only. In total, the top ten clones hold around 2% of the sample.

This receptor was obtained from a woman in her forties or fifties with COVID-19, enrolled during active disease. Material for sequencing was peripheral blood. The sequence joins TRBV19 to TRBJ1-4, and 7 bases in between align with TRBD1. The nucleotide sequence is TGTGCCAGTAGTCCGACAGGGACTAATGAAAAACTGTTTTTT. Its translation reads: CASSPTGTNEKLFF.